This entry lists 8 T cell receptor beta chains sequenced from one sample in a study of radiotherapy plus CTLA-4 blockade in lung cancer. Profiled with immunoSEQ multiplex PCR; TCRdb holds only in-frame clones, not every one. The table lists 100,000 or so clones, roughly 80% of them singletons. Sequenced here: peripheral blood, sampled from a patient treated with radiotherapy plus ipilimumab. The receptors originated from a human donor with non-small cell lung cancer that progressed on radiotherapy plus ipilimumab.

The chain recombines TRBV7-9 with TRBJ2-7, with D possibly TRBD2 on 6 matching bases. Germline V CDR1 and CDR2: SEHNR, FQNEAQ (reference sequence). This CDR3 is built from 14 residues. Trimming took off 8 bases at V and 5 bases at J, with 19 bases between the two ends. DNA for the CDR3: TGTGCCAGCGGTTTTGGCCAGCGGGTCCACGAGCAGTACTTC. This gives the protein CASGFGQRVHEQYF.

CDR3 bases: TGTGCCAGCAGCCGACCTAGACTAGCGGGAGATAGGTGGGACACCGGGGAGCTGTTTTTT. It specifies CASSRPRLAGDRWDTGELFF. The rearrangement joins TRBV4-2 to TRBJ2-2, with 12 bases aligning to TRBD2. Germline V lookup: CDR1 LGHNA, CDR2 YNFKEQ. Germline trimming cut 4 bases from V and 3 bases from J; bases unmatched to any gene: 15. This CDR3 has 20 residues.

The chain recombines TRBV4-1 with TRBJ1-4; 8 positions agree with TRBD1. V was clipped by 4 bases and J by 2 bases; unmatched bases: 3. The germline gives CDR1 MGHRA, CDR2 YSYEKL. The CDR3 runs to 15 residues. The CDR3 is CASSPTGVTNEKLFF. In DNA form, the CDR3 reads TGCGCCAGCAGCCCGACAGGGGTTACTAATGAAAAACTGTTTTTT.

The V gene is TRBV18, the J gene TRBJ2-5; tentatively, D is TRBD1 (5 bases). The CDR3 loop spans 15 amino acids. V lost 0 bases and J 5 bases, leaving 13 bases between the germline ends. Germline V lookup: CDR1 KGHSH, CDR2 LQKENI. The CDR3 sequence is CASSPPVRAYETQYF. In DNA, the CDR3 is TGTGCCAGCTCACCACCCGTCAGGGCCTATGAGACCCAGTACTTC. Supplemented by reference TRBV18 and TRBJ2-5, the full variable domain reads NAGVMQNPRHLVRRRGQEARLRCSPMKGHSHVYWYRQLPEEGLKFMVYLQKENIIDESGMPKERFSAEFPKEGPSILRIQQVVRGDSAAYFCASSPPVRAYETQYFGPGTRLLVL.

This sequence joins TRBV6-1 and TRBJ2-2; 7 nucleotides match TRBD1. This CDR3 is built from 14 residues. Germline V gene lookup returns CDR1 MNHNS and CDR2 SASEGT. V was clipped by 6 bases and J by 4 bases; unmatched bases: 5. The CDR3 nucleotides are TGTGCCAGCAGGACGTACAGGGGCACCGGGGAGCTGTTTTTT. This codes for CASRTYRGTGELFF.

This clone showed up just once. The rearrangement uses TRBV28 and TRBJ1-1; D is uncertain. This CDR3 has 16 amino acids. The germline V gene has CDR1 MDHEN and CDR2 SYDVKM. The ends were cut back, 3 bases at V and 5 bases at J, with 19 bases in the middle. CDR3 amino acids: CASSFPRSAPGTEAFF. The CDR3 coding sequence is TGTGCCAGCAGTTTCCCCCGTAGTGCCCCTGGGACTGAAGCTTTCTTT.

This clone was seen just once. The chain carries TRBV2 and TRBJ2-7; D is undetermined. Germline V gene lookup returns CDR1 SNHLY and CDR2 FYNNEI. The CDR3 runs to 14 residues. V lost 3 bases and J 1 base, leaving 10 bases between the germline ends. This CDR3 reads CASSDPPQSYEQYF. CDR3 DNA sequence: TGTGCCAGCAGTGATCCGCCGCAGTCCTACGAGCAGTACTTC. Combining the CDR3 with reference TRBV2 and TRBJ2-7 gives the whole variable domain EPEVTQTPSHQVTQMGQEVILRCVPISNHLYFYWYRQILGQKVEFLVSFYNNEISEKSEIFDDQFSVERPDGSNFTLKIRSTKLEDSAMYFCASSDPPQSYEQYFGPGTRLTVT.

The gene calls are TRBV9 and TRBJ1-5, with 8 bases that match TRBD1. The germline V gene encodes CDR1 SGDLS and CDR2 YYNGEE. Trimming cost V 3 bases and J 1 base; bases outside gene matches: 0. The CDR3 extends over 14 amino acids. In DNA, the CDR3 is TGTGCCAGCAGCGGGACAGGGAGCAATCAGCCCCAGCATTTT. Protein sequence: CASSGTGSNQPQHF.